The 6 T cell receptor beta chains below were found in one sample sequenced in a study of blood T cell repertoires in COVID-19. Profiled with immunoSEQ multiplex PCR; TCRdb holds only in-frame clones, not every one. The sample holds 150,000 to 200,000 clones, 82% seen once. Sequencing used peripheral blood. The receptor set was obtained from a woman under 40 with acute or convalescent COVID-19.

The rearrangement joins TRBV28 to TRBJ1-1, with 7 bases matching TRBD1. The V gene's germline CDR1 is MDHEN and CDR2 SYDVKM. CDR3 length: 17 amino acids. After removal of 1 base from V and 6 bases from J, the junction contained 14 bases not matched to a gene. CDR3 DNA: TGTGCCAGCAGTTTATCGGGACAGCCATGGGGTGCGGCTGAAGCTTTCTTT. Its translation: CASSLSGQPWGAAEAFF.

This sequence joins TRBV12-5 and TRBJ1-2, with 9 positions matching TRBD1. V lost 1 base to trimming and J lost 8 bases; unmatched junction nucleotides: 2. The length of the CDR3 is 13 residues. Germline CDR1 is LGHNT and CDR2 is FRNRAP. Here the CDR3 DNA reads TGTGCTAGTGGTTTGGCGGACAGGGGCGGCTACACCTTC. Translated: CASGLADRGGYTF.

The genes are TRBV28 and TRBJ1-2; tentatively, D is TRBD1 (5 bases). V lost 4 bases and J lost 5, with 14 bases in between. CDR1 is MDHEN and CDR2 is SYDVKM in the germline V gene. CDR3 size: 14 residues. CDR3 sequence (DNA): TGTGCCAGCAGTTCCCCTTACAGGTCGTATGGCTACACCTTC. This gives the protein CASSSPYRSYGYTF.

There are a few counts of this clone. The chain uses TRBV6-5 and TRBJ1-3, with 7 bases identical to TRBD1. After removal of 4 bases from V and 7 bases from J, the junction contained 4 bases not matched to a gene. The CDR3 spans 13 residues. Germline V gene data show CDR1 as MNHEY and CDR2 as SVGAGI. CDR3 sequence (DNA): TGTGCCAGCAGTTTCGGCAGGGGGAACACCATATATTTT. The encoded protein is CASSFGRGNTIYF.

This rearrangement joins TRBV3-1 (or the pseudogene TRBV3-2) to TRBJ1-2, with TRBD1 matching 7 bases. V trimming: 6 bases; J trimming: 3 bases; junction bases outside the gene matches: 7. Germline CDR1 is LGHDT and CDR2 is YNNKEL (reference sequence). The CDR3 has 14 amino acids. The CDR3 nucleotides read TGTGCCAGCAGACCAACCGGGACAGACTATGGCTACACCTTC. This codes for CASRPTGTDYGYTF.

V gene TRBV2 combines with J gene TRBJ1-4; D uncertain. Germline V gene lookup returns CDR1 SNHLY and CDR2 FYNNEI. The CDR3 runs to 15 residues. The ends were cut back, 6 bases at V and 15 bases at J, with 26 bases in the middle. The DNA for the CDR3 is TGTGCCAGCAGGTCTGACCCCGTCTCAATGGAGGGAGTGTTTTTT. This encodes CASRSDPVSMEGVFF.